The rows below give T cell receptor beta chains drawn from one sample of a study of cytomegalovirus exposure and HLA in healthy donors. Sequencing used immunoSEQ multiplex PCR; TCRdb keeps in-frame clones, though not all of them. The sample yields 140,000 to 150,000 clones, 75% seen once. Material: PBMCs. All receptors come from a man aged 25 to 40 in good health and CMV-seronegative. Each CDR3 is given with its conserved first and last residue. D genes are given only for firm matches. Rows give clone size only sometimes, using once, few, many, or a class for an expanded clone.

D gene,clone size,J gene,V gene,CDR3 protein,CDR3 DNA
.,.,TRBJ2-5,TRBV12-5,CASGFGRGGQETQYF,TGTGCTAGTGGTTTTGGCAGGGGTGGCCAAGAGACCCAGTACTTC
.,once,TRBJ1-4,TRBV4-2,CASSQYDSNEKLFF,TGTGCCAGCAGCCAATACGACTCCAATGAAAAACTGTTTTTT
.,.,TRBJ1-2,TRBV7-8,CASSTRQNGYTF,TGTGCCAGCAGCACCCGACAGAACGGCTACACCTTC
.,once,TRBJ2-3,TRBV9,CASSVAYYGDTDTQYF,TGTGCCAGCAGCGTAGCCTACTACGGCGACACAGATACGCAGTATTTT
TRBD2,.,TRBJ2-1,TRBV7-8,CASSILAGGPNNEQFF,TGTGCCAGCAGCATACTAGCGGGAGGGCCTAACAATGAGCAGTTCTTC
TRBD1,.,TRBJ1-1,TRBV19,CASSLGGAYTEAFF,TGTGCCAGTAGTTTAGGGGGCGCGTACACTGAAGCTTTCTTT
.,.,TRBJ1-6,TRBV28,CASRLDKEAGSPLHF,TGTGCCAGCAGATTAGACAAGGAGGCTGGTTCACCCCTCCACTTT
TRBD1,.,TRBJ2-7,TRBV7-9,CASSSGQGVWEQYF,TGTGCCAGCAGCTCGGGACAGGGGGTCTGGGAGCAGTACTTC
TRBD2,.,TRBJ2-7,TRBV7-2,CASSSQSGGPSYEQYF,TGTGCCAGCAGCTCCCAGAGCGGGGGGCCCTCCTACGAGCAGTACTTC
.,.,TRBJ1-5,TRBV19,CASSPGVIRSNQPQHF,TGTGCCAGTAGTCCGGGGGTCATTAGGAGCAATCAGCCCCAGCATTTT
.,.,TRBJ1-2,TRBV18,CASSPGGLGYGYTF,TGTGCCAGCTCACCGGGCGGGTTAGGCTATGGCTACACCTTC
.,.,TRBJ1-4,TRBV4-1,CASSQDGRGATNEKLFF,TGCGCCAGCAGCCAAGATGGACGGGGTGCAACTAATGAAAAACTGTTTTTT
TRBD1,.,TRBJ1-1,TRBV5-4,CASSPGQGSLEAFF,TGTGCCAGCAGTCCCGGACAGGGTAGTCTCGAAGCTTTCTTT
.,.,TRBJ1-2,TRBV6-6,CASSYGEGYTF,TGTGCCAGCAGTTACGGGGAGGGCTACACCTTC
.,once,TRBJ1-2,TRBV11-2,CASSLGLRPGGYTF,TGTGCCAGCAGCTTAGGTCTCAGGCCAGGGGGCTACACCTTC
.,.,TRBJ1-5,TRBV28,CASSSREEPQHF,TGTGCCAGCAGTTCCAGGGAAGAGCCCCAGCATTTT
TRBD1,.,TRBJ2-5,TRBV7-3,CASSTTGTGGETQYF,TGTGCCAGCAGCACCACCGGGACAGGGGGAGAGACCCAGTACTTC
TRBD1,.,TRBJ1-2,TRBV29-1,CSAATGVNYGYTF,TGCAGCGCTGCGACAGGGGTGAACTATGGCTACACCTTC
.,once,TRBJ2-5,TRBV11-2,CASSSDLGGQYF,TGTGCCAGCAGCTCAGACCTCGGGGGCCAGTACTTC
.,.,TRBJ2-5,TRBV14,CASSQGYRTEETQYF,TGTGCCAGCAGCCAAGGTTATAGAACAGAAGAGACCCAGTACTTC
.,.,TRBJ1-4,TRBV4-2,CASSQGASQTGTNEKLFF,TGTGCCAGCAGCCAAGGAGCCAGTCAGACAGGCACTAATGAAAAACTGTTTTTT
.,.,TRBJ2-7,TRBV29-1,CSAGDGYEQYF,TGCAGCGCGGGGGACGGCTACGAGCAGTACTTC
TRBD2,once,TRBJ2-2,TRBV7-2,CASSAGTSGVHGELFF,TGTGCCAGCAGCGCCGGGACTAGCGGGGTCCACGGGGAGCTGTTTTTT
TRBD1,.,TRBJ1-5,TRBV6-1,CASSGGAGGILDQPQHF,TGTGCCAGCAGTGGGGGGGCAGGGGGGATTTTAGATCAGCCCCAGCATTTT
.,.,TRBJ1-2,TRBV30,CAFFGGDYGYTF,TGTGCCTTTTTTGGGGGGGACTATGGCTACACCTTC
.,.,TRBJ1-2,TRBV11-2,CASSLQEMAGYGYTF,TGTGCCAGCAGCCTACAGGAAATGGCAGGATATGGCTACACCTTC
.,once,TRBJ2-7,TRBV7-3,CASSLEGISEQYF,TGTGCCAGCAGCTTAGAGGGAATCAGCGAGCAGTACTTC
TRBD1,once,TRBJ2-7,TRBV18,CASSPYTGGAYEQYF,TGTGCCAGCTCACCGTACACAGGGGGTGCCTACGAGCAGTACTTC
.,.,TRBJ2-7,TRBV27,CASRSQGYEQYF,TGTGCCAGCAGGTCACAGGGCTACGAGCAGTACTTC
TRBD2,.,TRBJ2-1,TRBV28,CASSPTSGRFF,TGTGCCAGCAGCCCGACTAGCGGGCGGTTCTTC
.,.,TRBJ1-2,TRBV7-2,CASSLPGHEGYTF,TGTGCCAGCAGCCTGCCAGGGCATGAAGGCTACACCTTC
.,.,TRBJ2-3,TRBV6-5,CASTPQASTDTQYF,TGTGCCAGCACCCCACAGGCTAGCACAGATACGCAGTATTTT
TRBD1,.,TRBJ1-1,TRBV28,CASTPRQGGSVAFF,TGTGCCAGCACCCCTCGACAGGGGGGTTCGGTAGCTTTCTTT
.,.,TRBJ1-1,TRBV29-1,CSVQFSMNTEAFF,TGCAGCGTCCAGTTTAGCATGAACACTGAAGCTTTCTTT
TRBD1,.,TRBJ2-5,TRBV25-1,CASTLRQGLQETQYF,TGTGCCAGCACCCTTCGACAGGGCCTCCAAGAGACCCAGTACTTC
.,few,TRBJ2-7,TRBV7-8,CASSLPSGPGTYEQYF,TGTGCCAGCAGCTTACCGTCCGGGCCAGGGACCTACGAGCAGTACTTC
.,.,TRBJ2-1,TRBV5-1,CASSFRLPSYNEQFF,TGCGCCAGCAGCTTTCGACTACCCTCCTACAATGAGCAGTTCTTC
.,.,TRBJ1-2,TRBV11-2,CASSLDPGQYYTF,TGTGCCAGCAGCTTAGATCCAGGGCAGTACTACACCTTC
.,.,TRBJ2-3,TRBV7-3,CASSAHRGSTDTQYF,TGTGCCAGCAGCGCCCATCGGGGTAGCACAGATACGCAGTATTTT
TRBD1,.,TRBJ2-5,TRBV10-2,CASGGRGQETQYF,TGCGCCAGCGGGGGCAGGGGGCAAGAGACCCAGTACTTC
.,.,TRBJ2-3,TRBV28,CASSDHRDTQYF,TGTGCCAGCAGTGACCACAGAGATACGCAGTATTTT
.,.,TRBJ2-3,TRBV5-1,CASSFSDSAHTQYF,TGCGCCAGCAGCTTCTCGGACTCCGCGCATACGCAGTATTTT
.,.,TRBJ2-5,TRBV6-1,CASRDSNQETQYF,TGTGCCAGCAGGGACAGCAACCAAGAGACCCAGTACTTC
TRBD1,few,TRBJ2-7,TRBV27,CASLLDRGKDNREQYF,TGTGCCAGCCTTCTGGACAGGGGGAAAGATAATCGCGAGCAGTACTTC
TRBD1,.,TRBJ2-6,TRBV29-1,CSVGQGASGANVLTF,TGCAGCGTTGGACAGGGGGCCTCTGGGGCCAACGTCCTGACTTTC
TRBD2,.,TRBJ2-4,TRBV18,CASSPATSGNIQYF,TGTGCCAGCTCACCAGCGACTAGCGGAAACATTCAGTACTTC
TRBD1,.,TRBJ1-4,TRBV15,CATSRGTAATKLFF,TGTGCCACCAGCCGTGGGACAGCGGCGACAAAACTGTTTTTT
TRBD1,once,TRBJ2-1,TRBV19,CASSKGGRYNEQFF,TGTGCCAGTAGTAAAGGGGGCCGCTACAATGAGCAGTTCTTC
TRBD1,.,TRBJ1-4,TRBV29-1,CSVRQGANEKLFF,TGCAGCGTTCGACAGGGGGCTAATGAAAAACTGTTTTTT
.,once,TRBJ1-2,TRBV28,CASSSGPSNYGYTF,TGTGCCAGCAGTTCAGGGCCCTCTAACTATGGCTACACCTTC
TRBD1,.,TRBJ2-7,TRBV28,CASSYGQGGYEQYF,TGTGCCAGCAGTTATGGACAGGGAGGCTACGAGCAGTACTTC
TRBD2,.,TRBJ2-1,TRBV28,CASRGLAGHNEQFF,TGTGCCAGCAGAGGACTAGCGGGGCACAATGAGCAGTTCTTC
.,few,TRBJ1-1,TRBV29-1,CSVDQGLDTEAFF,TGCAGCGTTGACCAGGGGCTGGACACTGAAGCTTTCTTT
TRBD2,.,TRBJ2-3,TRBV15,CATSRTLAGRTDTQYF,TGTGCCACCAGCAGAACGCTAGCGGGAAGAACAGATACGCAGTATTTT
.,.,TRBJ2-1,TRBV4-1,CASSQDPEGSYNEQFF,TGCGCCAGCAGCCAAGATCCCGAGGGTTCCTACAATGAGCAGTTCTTC
TRBD2,.,TRBJ2-3,TRBV9,CASSEAGVLADTQYF,TGTGCCAGCAGTGAAGCGGGAGTCCTCGCAGATACGCAGTATTTT